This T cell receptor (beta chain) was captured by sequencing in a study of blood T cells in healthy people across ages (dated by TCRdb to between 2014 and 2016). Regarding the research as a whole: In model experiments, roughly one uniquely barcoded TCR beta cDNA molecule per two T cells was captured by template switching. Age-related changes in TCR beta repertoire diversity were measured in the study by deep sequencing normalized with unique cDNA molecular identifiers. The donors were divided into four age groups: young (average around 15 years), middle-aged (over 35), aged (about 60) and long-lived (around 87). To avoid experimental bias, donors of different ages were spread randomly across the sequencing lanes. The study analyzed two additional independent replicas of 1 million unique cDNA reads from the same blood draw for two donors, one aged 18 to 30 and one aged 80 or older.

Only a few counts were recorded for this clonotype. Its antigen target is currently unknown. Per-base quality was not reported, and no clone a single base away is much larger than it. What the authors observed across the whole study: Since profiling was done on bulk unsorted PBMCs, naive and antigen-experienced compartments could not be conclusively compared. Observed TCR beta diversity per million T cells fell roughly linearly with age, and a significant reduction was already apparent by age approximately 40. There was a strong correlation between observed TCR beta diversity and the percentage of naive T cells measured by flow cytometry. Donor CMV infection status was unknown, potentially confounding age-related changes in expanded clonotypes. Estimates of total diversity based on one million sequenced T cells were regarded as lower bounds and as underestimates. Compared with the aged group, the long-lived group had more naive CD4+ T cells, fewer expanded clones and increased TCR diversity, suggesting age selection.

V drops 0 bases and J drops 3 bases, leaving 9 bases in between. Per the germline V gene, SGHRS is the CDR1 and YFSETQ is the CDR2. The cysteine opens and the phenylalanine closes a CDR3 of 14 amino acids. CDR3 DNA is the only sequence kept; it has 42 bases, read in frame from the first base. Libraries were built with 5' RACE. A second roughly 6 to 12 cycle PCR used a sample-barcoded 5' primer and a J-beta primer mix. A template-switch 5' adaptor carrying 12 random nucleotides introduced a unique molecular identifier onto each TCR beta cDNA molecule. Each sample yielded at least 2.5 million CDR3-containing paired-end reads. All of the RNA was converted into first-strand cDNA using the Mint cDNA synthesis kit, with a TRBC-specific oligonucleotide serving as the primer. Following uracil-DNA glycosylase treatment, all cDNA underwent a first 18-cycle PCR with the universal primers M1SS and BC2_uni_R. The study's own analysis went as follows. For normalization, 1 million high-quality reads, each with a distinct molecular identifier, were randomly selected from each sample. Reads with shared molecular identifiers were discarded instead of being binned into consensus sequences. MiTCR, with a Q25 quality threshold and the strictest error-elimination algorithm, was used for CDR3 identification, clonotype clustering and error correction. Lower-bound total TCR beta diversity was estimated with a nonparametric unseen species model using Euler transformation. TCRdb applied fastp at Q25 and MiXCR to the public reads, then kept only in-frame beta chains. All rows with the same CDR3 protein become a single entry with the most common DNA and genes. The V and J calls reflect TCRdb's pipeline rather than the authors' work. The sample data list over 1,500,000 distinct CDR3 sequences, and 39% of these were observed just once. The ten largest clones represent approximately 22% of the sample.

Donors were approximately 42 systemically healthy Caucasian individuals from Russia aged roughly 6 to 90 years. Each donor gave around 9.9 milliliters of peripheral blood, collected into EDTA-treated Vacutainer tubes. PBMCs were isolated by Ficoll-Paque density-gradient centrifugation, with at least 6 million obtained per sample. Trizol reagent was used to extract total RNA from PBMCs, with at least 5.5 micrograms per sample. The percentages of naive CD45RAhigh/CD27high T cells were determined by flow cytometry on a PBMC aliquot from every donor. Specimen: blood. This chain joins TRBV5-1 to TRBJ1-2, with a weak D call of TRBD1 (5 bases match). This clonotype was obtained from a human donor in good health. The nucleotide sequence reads TGCGCCAGCAGCTTGGAGGGGAGAGACTATGGCTACACCTTC. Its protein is CASSLEGRDYGYTF.